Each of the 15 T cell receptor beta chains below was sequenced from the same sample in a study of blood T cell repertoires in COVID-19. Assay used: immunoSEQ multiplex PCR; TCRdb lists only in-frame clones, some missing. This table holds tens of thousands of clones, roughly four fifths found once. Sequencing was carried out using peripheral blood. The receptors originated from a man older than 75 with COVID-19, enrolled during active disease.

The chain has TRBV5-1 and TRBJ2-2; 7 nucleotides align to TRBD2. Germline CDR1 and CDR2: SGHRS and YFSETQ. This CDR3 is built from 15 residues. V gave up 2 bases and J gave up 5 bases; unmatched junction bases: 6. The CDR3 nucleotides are TGCGCCAGCAGCTTCCCGGGAGGAGGAACCGGGGAGCTGTTTTTT. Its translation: CASSFPGGGTGELFF.

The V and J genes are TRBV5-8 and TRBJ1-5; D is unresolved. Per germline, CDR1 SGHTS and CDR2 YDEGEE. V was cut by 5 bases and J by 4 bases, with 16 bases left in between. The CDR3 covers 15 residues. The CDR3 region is CASRFPPGLNQPQHF. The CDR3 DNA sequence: TGTGCCAGCAGGTTCCCCCCCGGACTTAATCAGCCCCAGCATTTT.

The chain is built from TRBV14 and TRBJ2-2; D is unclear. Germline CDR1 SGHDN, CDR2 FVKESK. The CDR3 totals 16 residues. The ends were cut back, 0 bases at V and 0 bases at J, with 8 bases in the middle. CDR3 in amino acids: CASSQDYTPNTGELFF. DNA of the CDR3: TGTGCCAGCAGCCAAGATTACACCCCGAACACCGGGGAGCTGTTTTTT.

CDR3 nucleotides: TGCGCCAGCAGCTTGGAACAGGGGAACACTGAAGCTTTCTTT. This translates into CASSLEQGNTEAFF. The V call is TRBV5-1, the J call TRBJ1-1; tentatively, D is TRBD1 (6 bases). Trimming stripped 0 bases from V and 1 base from J, with 7 bases between. Per the germline V gene, CDR1 is SGHRS and CDR2 is YFSETQ. This CDR3 has 14 residues.

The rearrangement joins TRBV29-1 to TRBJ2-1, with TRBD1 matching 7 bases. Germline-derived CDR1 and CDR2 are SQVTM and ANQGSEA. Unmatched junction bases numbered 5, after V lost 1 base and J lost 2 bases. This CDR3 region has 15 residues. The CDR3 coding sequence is TGCAGCGTTGAAGGTAGCACAGGGGCCTACAATGAGCAGTTCTTC. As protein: CSVEGSTGAYNEQFF.

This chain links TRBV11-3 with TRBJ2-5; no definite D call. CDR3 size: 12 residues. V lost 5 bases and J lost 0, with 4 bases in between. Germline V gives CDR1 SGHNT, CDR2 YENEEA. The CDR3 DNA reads TGTGCCAGCAGCCCTAACCAAGAGACCCAGTACTTC. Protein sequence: CASSPNQETQYF.

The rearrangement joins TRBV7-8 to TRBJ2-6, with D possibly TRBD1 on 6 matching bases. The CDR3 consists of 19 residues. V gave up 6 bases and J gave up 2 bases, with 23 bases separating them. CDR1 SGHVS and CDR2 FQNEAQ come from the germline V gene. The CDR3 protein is CASRLGSHRVAAGANVLTF. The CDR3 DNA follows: TGTGCCAGCAGGTTGGGCTCCCACAGGGTGGCAGCTGGGGCCAACGTCCTGACTTTC.

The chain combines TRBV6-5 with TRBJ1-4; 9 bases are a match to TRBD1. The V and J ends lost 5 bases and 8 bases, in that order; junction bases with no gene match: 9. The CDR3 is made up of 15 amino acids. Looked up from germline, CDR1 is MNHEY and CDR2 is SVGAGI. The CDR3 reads CASSPGQGFMEKLFF. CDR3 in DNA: TGTGCCAGCAGTCCAGGACAGGGGTTTATGGAAAAACTGTTTTTT.

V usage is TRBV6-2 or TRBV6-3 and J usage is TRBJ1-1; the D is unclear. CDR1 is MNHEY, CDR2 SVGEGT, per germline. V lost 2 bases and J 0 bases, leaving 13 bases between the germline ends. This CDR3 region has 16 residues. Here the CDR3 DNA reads TGTGCCAGCAGTTACGGGCCACGGCTCATGAACACTGAAGCTTTCTTT. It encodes CASSYGPRLMNTEAFF.

CDR3: CASSLGQGLDTDTQYF. For the CDR3, the DNA is TGCGCCAGCAGCTTGGGACAGGGTTTGGATACAGATACGCAGTATTTT. The V call is TRBV5-1, the J call TRBJ2-3; TRBD1 agrees at 7 bases. The CDR3 runs to 16 residues. CDR1 is SGHRS and CDR2 is YFSETQ in the germline V gene. V shed 0 bases and J 3 bases; nucleotides not matched to a gene: 7.

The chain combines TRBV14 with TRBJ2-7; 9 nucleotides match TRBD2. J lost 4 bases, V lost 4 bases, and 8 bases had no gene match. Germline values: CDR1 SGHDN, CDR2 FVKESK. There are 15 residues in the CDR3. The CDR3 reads CASSRSGLARYEQYV. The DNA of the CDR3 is TGTGCCAGCAGCCGTTCGGGACTAGCACGATACGAGCAGTACGTC.

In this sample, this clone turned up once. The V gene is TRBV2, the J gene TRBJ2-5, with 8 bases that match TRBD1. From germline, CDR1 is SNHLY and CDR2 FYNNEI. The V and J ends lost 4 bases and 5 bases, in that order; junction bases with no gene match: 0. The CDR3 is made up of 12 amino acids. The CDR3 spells CASSGQGETQYF. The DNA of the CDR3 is TGTGCCAGCAGTGGACAGGGGGAGACCCAGTACTTC.

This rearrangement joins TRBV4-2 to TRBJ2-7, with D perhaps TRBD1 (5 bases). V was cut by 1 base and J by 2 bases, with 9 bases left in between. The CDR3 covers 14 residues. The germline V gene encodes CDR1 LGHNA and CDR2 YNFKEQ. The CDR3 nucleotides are TGTGCCAGCAGCCAAGGTACCAGGGCCTACGAGCAGTACTTC. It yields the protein CASSQGTRAYEQYF.

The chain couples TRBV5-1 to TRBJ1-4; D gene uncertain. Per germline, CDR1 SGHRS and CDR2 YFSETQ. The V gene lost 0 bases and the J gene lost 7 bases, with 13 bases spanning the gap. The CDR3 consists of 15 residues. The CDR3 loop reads CASSLDGRSGEKLFF. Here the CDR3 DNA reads TGCGCCAGCAGCTTGGACGGCCGAAGCGGTGAAAAACTGTTTTTT.

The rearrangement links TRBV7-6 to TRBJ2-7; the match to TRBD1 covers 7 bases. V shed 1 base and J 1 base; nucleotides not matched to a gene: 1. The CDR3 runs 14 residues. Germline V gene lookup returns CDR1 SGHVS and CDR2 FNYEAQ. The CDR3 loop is CASSLEQGSYEQYF. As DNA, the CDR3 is TGTGCCAGCAGCTTAGAACAGGGGTCCTACGAGCAGTACTTC.